The present T cell receptor beta chain was sequenced within a study of Ad26.COV2.S vaccination and SARS-CoV-2 variants. Produced via immunoSEQ multiplex PCR; TCRdb's table is partial and in-frame only. The repertoire holds approximately 410,000 clones, around 93% seen once, with roughly 1.7% in the top ten. Treatment in this sample: around 19 received Ad26.COV2.S at low or high dose, single or two shots; about 5 received placebo; per-sample allocation not given. Day 63 following the first vaccine or placebo injection was when the samples were taken. There are 13 residues in the CDR3. The V and J ends lost 4 bases and 4 bases respectively, with 9 bases between them. In germline, CDR1 is KGHDR, CDR2 SFDVKD.

The material was peripheral blood, obtained in a trial of Ad26.COV2.S vaccine versus placebo. The sequence was collected from a person between 18 and 60 years old who received the Ad26.COV2.S COVID-19 vaccine or a placebo. The chain has TRBV24-1 and TRBJ1-2; a possible D gene is TRBD1 (5 bases). Here the CDR3 reads CATSERGPYGYTF. CDR3 coding DNA: TGTGCCACCAGTGAACGGGGACCCTATGGCTACACCTTC.